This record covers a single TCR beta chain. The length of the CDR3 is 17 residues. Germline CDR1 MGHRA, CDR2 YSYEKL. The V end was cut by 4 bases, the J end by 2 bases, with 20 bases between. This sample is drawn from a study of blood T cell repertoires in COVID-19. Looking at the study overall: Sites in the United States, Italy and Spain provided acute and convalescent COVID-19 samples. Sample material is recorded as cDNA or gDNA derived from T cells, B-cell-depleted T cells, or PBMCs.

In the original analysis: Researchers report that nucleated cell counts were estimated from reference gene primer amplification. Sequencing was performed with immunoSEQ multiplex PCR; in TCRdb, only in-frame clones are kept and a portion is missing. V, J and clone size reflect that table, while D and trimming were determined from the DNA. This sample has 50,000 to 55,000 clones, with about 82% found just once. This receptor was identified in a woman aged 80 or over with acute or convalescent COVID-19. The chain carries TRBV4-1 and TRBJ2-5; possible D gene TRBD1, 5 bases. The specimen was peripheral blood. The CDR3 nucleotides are TGCGCCAGCAGCCTATCGGTGGCAGGGCCAGGGCAAGAGACCCAGTACTTC. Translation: CASSLSVAGPGQETQYF.